The clone carrying this T cell receptor beta chain was recorded a few times. What it recognizes is unknown. The sample holds other DNA sequences that translate to the same CDR3. Using immunoSEQ multiplex PCR, the repertoire was profiled, and TCRdb retains in-frame clones only, with some absent. The table has some 1,600,000 clones, 98% seen once. Each of the donors was a healthy adult who was HIV-negative and had not had a recent acute infection or vaccination. The CDR3 length is 15 residues. Germline V gives CDR1 SGHRS, CDR2 YFSETQ. V was pared by 0 bases and J by 4 bases, with 2 bases of the junction left unmatched. The data originate from a study of shared clonotypes between healthy human individuals. About the research overall: Sampling drew on donors who were two women and a few men aged 18 to 49. Findings and caveats of the study: Generation probabilities were higher for clonotypes shared across all four sorted-subset donors than for unshared ones.

This chain links TRBV5-1 with TRBJ2-1; 9 positions match TRBD2. Input material: naive CD4+ T cells sorted from blood. Noted subset: CD45RA+ positively selected. This clonotype was obtained from a man aged 30 to 39 in good health. CDR3 protein: CASSLELAGYNEQFF. In nucleotides, the CDR3 is TGCGCCAGCAGCTTGGAGCTAGCGGGATACAATGAGCAGTTCTTC.